These 24 T cell receptor beta chains came from one sample sequenced in a study of blood T cells in healthy people across ages. A second PCR of about 6 to 11 cycles used a sample-barcoded 5' primer and a J-beta primer mix. In TCRdb, the 5' RACE reads were re-called with MiXCR into one record per CDR3 protein. The data contain hundreds of thousands of distinct CDR3 sequences, roughly 50% of them singletons. The sample was blood. Source of these receptors: an elderly man in good health.

J is TRBJ1-4 and V is TRBV5-8; 11 nucleotides align to TRBD1. CDR3 size: 15 residues. Trimming cost V 4 bases and J 5 bases; bases outside gene matches: 4. The V gene's germline CDR1 is SGHTS and CDR2 YDEGEE. CDR3 sequence: CASSGRDRGNEKLFF. CDR3 sequence (DNA): TGTGCCAGCAGCGGCCGGGACAGGGGGAATGAAAAACTGTTTTTT.

This clonotype was detected a few times. The J gene is TRBJ1-2, the V gene TRBV25-1; D not resolved. V shed 4 bases and J shed 6 bases, with 12 bases lying between them. CDR1 is MGHDK and CDR2 is SYGVNS in the germline V gene. This CDR3 has 13 amino acids. The DNA of the CDR3 is TGTGCCAGCAGTGGCCTGTGGGGAAATGGCTACACCTTC. Translated, it gives CASSGLWGNGYTF.

The chain recombines TRBV11-2 with TRBJ2-3, with TRBD1 as a possible D gene (6 bases). Trimming removed 1 base at V and 14 bases at J, with 28 bases between. The CDR3 is made up of 17 amino acids. Germline assignment: CDR1 SGHAT and CDR2 FQNNGV. The CDR3 loop is CASSLGSWGPKDRYAYF. CDR3 nucleotide sequence: TGTGCCAGCAGCTTAGGATCCTGGGGGCCTAAAGACAGATACGCGTATTTT.

This clonotype has just a few counts. The rearrangement uses TRBV20-1 and TRBJ2-3, with TRBD2 identical over 12 bases. Trimming took 4 bases from V and 6 from J; bases not matched to a gene: 5. Germline loops: CDR1 DFQATT, CDR2 SNEGSKA (reference sequence). CDR3 length equals 14 residues. CDR3 nucleotides: TGCAGTGCTACGACTAGCGGGAGACCTGATACGCAGTATTTT. Translating gives CSATTSGRPDTQYF.

This clonotype was seen only a few times. The rearrangement links TRBV10-3 to TRBJ1-5; D is unclear. Trimming took 4 bases from V and 5 from J, leaving 9 bases between them. The CDR3 totals 13 residues. Germline-derived CDR1 and CDR2 are ENHRY and SYGVKD. CDR3 nucleotide sequence: TGTGCCATCAGTGTCGACGGGGATCAGCCCCAGCATTTT. Its translation is CAISVDGDQPQHF.

This clonotype was seen a few times. The chain links TRBV28 to TRBJ1-2; D call uncertain. V was pared by 5 bases and J by 5 bases, with 12 bases between. The CDR3 sequence is 13 residues long. Germline V gives CDR1 MDHEN, CDR2 SYDVKM. CDR3 nucleotide sequence: TGTGCCAGCAGTCCCCCCCGGGGTTATGGCTACACCTTC. Protein product: CASSPPRGYGYTF.

This clonotype was seen a single time. This chain links TRBV20-1 with TRBJ2-1; unclear D gene. The V end lost 3 bases, the J end lost 4 bases, and 10 bases lay between the germline ends. Germline CDR1 and CDR2: DFQATT and SNEGSKA (reference sequence). The CDR3 is made up of 13 amino acids. The CDR3 coding sequence is TGCAGTGCTAGTAACGCAATGTACAATGAGCAGTTCTTC. Protein: CSASNAMYNEQFF.

The chain is built from TRBV10-3 and TRBJ1-2; TRBD1 aligns across 7 bases. CDR1 ENHRY and CDR2 SYGVKD come from the germline V gene. The J segment lost 3 bases and the V segment lost 3 bases, leaving 1 base of the junction unmatched. The CDR3 spans 13 residues. DNA for the CDR3: TGTGCCATCAGTGAAGGGGGCGACTATGGCTACACCTTC. Protein sequence: CAISEGGDYGYTF.

This clonotype has a handful of counts. CDR3 nucleotides: TGTGCCAGCAGTTACTCGCCGGCCTTCCTTGAAAAACTGTTTTTT. As protein: CASSYSPAFLEKLFF. The chain couples TRBV6-5 to TRBJ1-4; D is ambiguous. Trimming pared 0 bases from V and 7 bases from J, leaving 12 bases between. Germline V gene data show CDR1 as MNHEY and CDR2 as SVGAGI. The CDR3 has 15 amino acids.

The chain uses TRBV7-9 and TRBJ2-1; D perhaps matches TRBD2 (5 bases). Germline-derived CDR1 and CDR2 are SEHNR and FQNEAQ (reference sequence). V was shortened by 4 bases and J by 13 bases, with 20 bases between the two germline ends. This CDR3 comprises 14 residues. CDR3 bases: TGTGCCAGCAGCTATACTAGAGAGGGCGCCGTACAGTTCTTC. This codes for CASSYTREGAVQFF.

This clonotype was recorded a few times. The chain employs TRBV29-1 and TRBJ1-2; TRBD1 aligns across 9 bases. Germline CDR1 reads SQVTM; CDR2 reads ANQGSEA. Losses at the gene ends were 4 bases for V and 10 bases for J; bases not matched to a gene: 10. This CDR3 region has 13 residues. The DNA of the CDR3 is TGCAGCGTTGTCCGGGACAGGGAATGGGACTACACCTTC. It specifies CSVVRDREWDYTF.

CDR3 bases: TGCAGCGTTGAACAACAGGCGAACTATGGCTACACCTTC. Amino acid sequence: CSVEQQANYGYTF. This chain joins TRBV29-1 and TRBJ1-2, with D perhaps matching TRBD1 (5 bases). CDR3 length equals 13 residues. V was shortened by 2 bases and J by 2 bases, with 9 bases between the two germline ends. CDR1 and CDR2 from the germline V gene are SQVTM and ANQGSEA.

This chain joins TRBV10-3 and TRBJ1-2; D is unresolved. CDR1 and CDR2 from the germline V gene are ENHRY and SYGVKD. The CDR3 length is 14 residues. Trimming removed 2 bases at V and 2 bases at J, with 9 bases between. CDR3 DNA: TGTGCCATCAGTGAGGCGGGAGACAACTATGGCTACACCTTC. This translates into CAISEAGDNYGYTF.

This chain connects TRBV7-2 to TRBJ2-1; 9 nucleotides match TRBD2. The CDR3 sequence is 13 residues long. The germline gives CDR1 SGHTA, CDR2 FQGNSA. J gave up 10 bases and V 5 bases, and 6 bases lay outside the gene matches. CDR3 sequence (DNA): TGTGCCAGCAGCACTAGAACTAGCGGGGAGCAGTTCTTC. This codes for CASSTRTSGEQFF. The whole variable domain, remainder taken from reference TRBV7-2 and TRBJ2-1, is GAGVSQSPSNKVTEKGKDVELRCDPISGHTALYWYRQSLGQGLEFLIYFQGNSAPDKSGLPSDRFSAERTGGSVSTLTIQRTQQEDSAVYLCASSTRTSGEQFFGPGTRLTVL.

The rearrangement joins TRBV20-1 to TRBJ2-7, with D tentatively TRBD2 (6 bases). Germline CDR1 and CDR2: DFQATT and SNEGSKA (reference sequence). The CDR3 extends over 15 amino acids. Trimming stripped 0 bases from V and 3 bases from J, with 15 bases between. CDR3 nucleotide sequence: TGCAGTGCTAGAGAGACCGTACGGGGGATCTACGAGCAGTACTTC. This codes for CSARETVRGIYEQYF.

V and J are TRBV20-1 and TRBJ1-5; D unresolved. The V and J ends lost 0 bases and 9 bases respectively, with 9 bases between them. CDR3 length equals 12 residues. Germline V lookup: CDR1 DFQATT, CDR2 SNEGSKA (reference sequence). The CDR3 here is CSARDLPGPQHF. DNA for the CDR3: TGCAGTGCTAGAGATCTGCCAGGGCCCCAGCATTTT.

The V and J genes are TRBV12-3 or TRBV12-4 and TRBJ2-7; no clear D gene. This CDR3 is 15 amino acids long. Trimming left V 6 bases short and J 7 bases short, with 22 bases between. CDR3 sequence: CASSPRPILRAEQYF. The CDR3 DNA follows: TGTGCCAGCAGCCCGCGACCGATCCTACGAGCTGAGCAGTACTTC.

This clonotype was observed once. The DNA for the CDR3 is TGTGCCAGCAGTTACAGCCCGGAGATCCTCTACGAGCAGTACTTC. Encoded protein: CASSYSPEILYEQYF. J is TRBJ2-7 and V is TRBV6-6; D not certain. Germline V gene data show CDR1 as MNHNY and CDR2 as SVGAGI (reference sequence). The CDR3 is 15 residues long. V lost 2 bases to trimming and J lost 3 bases, with 14 bases between them.

The J gene is TRBJ2-1, the V gene TRBV7-8; D not certain. V was shortened by 0 bases and J by 8 bases, with 8 bases between the two germline ends. The CDR3 has 13 amino acids. The germline V gene has CDR1 SGHVS and CDR2 FQNEAQ. CDR3 region: CASSLASYYEQFF. CDR3 in DNA: TGTGCCAGCAGCTTAGCCTCCTATTATGAGCAGTTCTTC.

This rearrangement joins TRBV6-5 to TRBJ1-5, with 7 bases aligning to TRBD1. With 2 bases clipped from V and 8 bases from J, the junction kept 6 bases outside the gene matches. From germline, CDR1 is MNHEY and CDR2 SVGAGI. The CDR3 is made up of 14 amino acids. The CDR3 bases are TGTGCCAGCAGTTACGACAGGGCTGGTAAGCCCCAGCATTTT. Its protein product is CASSYDRAGKPQHF.

This chain links TRBV6-2 or TRBV6-3 with TRBJ2-1, with D unclear. Germline-derived CDR1 and CDR2 are MNHEY and SVGEGT. V shed 8 bases and J shed 4 bases, with 15 bases lying between them. The CDR3 is 14 amino acids. The CDR3 nucleotides are TGTGCCAGCTCGCCAGACCAACAATACAATGAGCAGTTCTTC. Protein sequence: CASSPDQQYNEQFF.

The genes are TRBV7-2 and TRBJ2-4; D is tentatively TRBD1 or TRBD2 (5 bases each). The J call could be wrong; TRBJ2-7 is a better fit for the DNA end. The germline V gene encodes CDR1 SGHTA and CDR2 FQGNSA. The CDR3 has 16 amino acids. The CDR3 is CASSWGTDRLTYEQYF. The CDR3 nucleotides are TGTGCCAGCAGCTGGGGGACCGATAGGCTAACGTACGAGCAGTACTTC.

The chain has TRBV27 and TRBJ2-1; D gene ambiguous. Between the trimmed V and J ends, which lost 6 bases and 0 bases, there was a span of 12 bases. The germline gives CDR1 MNHEY, CDR2 SMNVEV (reference sequence). The CDR3 is 15 residues long. The CDR3 DNA sequence: TGTGCCAGCAGCTCCCGGAGAGACTCCTACAATGAGCAGTTCTTC. Translating gives CASSSRRDSYNEQFF.

CDR3 coding DNA: TGTGCCAGCAGCAAAGGGGACATCTATGGCTACACCTTC. This gives the protein CASSKGDIYGYTF. The chain links TRBV21-1 to TRBJ1-2; TRBD1, the D gene given by the table, was not confirmed from the DNA. TRBV21-1 is an annotated pseudogene. The CDR3 covers 13 residues.